This T cell receptor beta chain was retrieved from a study of post-analysis software for immune sequencing data (dated by TCRdb to 2013 to 2016). Looking at the study overall: Recorded disease courses included relapsing-remitting, secondary progressive and progressive-relapsing multiple sclerosis, with some patients lacking subtype annotation. A subset of samples was prepared in parallel using single-end sample barcoding, then pooled and co-amplified after Illumina adapter ligation. The patient repertoires were set against approximately 10 previously published healthy control repertoires from donors whose ages ranged from roughly 6 to 27 years.

A word on this clonotype: This receptor's antigen is unknown. There are no base qualities to consult, and no much larger clone falls within one base.

TCR beta repertoires were profiled from peripheral blood of 13 young patients with multiple sclerosis to demonstrate the VDJtools post-analysis software. Multiple sclerosis patients were children and adolescents aged about 6 to 15 years. Study-wide findings and limitations: Normalized Chao1 diversity was significantly lower in multiple sclerosis patients than controls, suggesting substantial peripheral T-cell clonal expansion. Strong co-clustering of samples prepared in the same batch was shown by direct clustering with F measure, prompting a batch-effect correction. The multiple sclerosis patient group was slightly younger than the control group.

The library was produced with PCR. For sequencing, an Illumina HiSeq 2500 was employed. To reduce PCR and sequencing biases, unique molecular identifiers were incorporated into the TCR beta cDNA libraries. Some 500,000 cDNA molecules were obtained for every 1 to 10 million input T cells, so each molecule roughly corresponded to one T cell. The patient libraries were prepared and sequenced with the same protocol used for the earlier healthy control dataset. Within a given batch, samples were prepared together, multiplexed and sequenced on the same HiSeq lane. The original pipeline was this. Raw barcoded reads were processed with MIGEC, and single-read molecular identifier groups were discarded before consensus assembly and CDR3 extraction. VDJtools was used for post-analysis of the clonotype tables, and diversity was normalized by down-sampling every dataset to the size of the smallest sample. In repertoire overlap clustering, CDR3 amino acid sequences, but not nucleotide sequences, were matched to correct batch-related cross-sample contamination. TCRdb passed the public sequencing reads through fastp at Q25 and MiXCR, retaining productive beta sequences. Every entry covers one CDR3 protein and lists the most common genes and DNA from its rows. Clone size and V and J calls follow TCRdb, not the original study. Here the sample has about half a million distinct CDR3 sequences; roughly 46% occur a single time. About 12% of the sample is held by the ten biggest clonotypes.

The sequenced sample consisted of blood. This TCR was recovered from a girl under 18 with multiple sclerosis.

The CDR3 region: CASSYSGEGEWYEQYF. The sequenced DNA: TGTGCCAGCAGTTACTCGGGTGAGGGGGAGTGGTACGAGCAGTACTTC. The rearrangement joined TRBV6-2 or TRBV6-3 to TRBJ2-4; TRBD1 is perhaps the D gene, given 6 matching bases. The J call may be faulty, since TRBJ2-7 better matches the DNA end. The CDR3 runs 16 residues from the cysteine to the phenylalanine. The read is trimmed to its CDR3 DNA, 48 bases read in frame from base 1. The germline V gene sets CDR1 to MNHEY and CDR2 to SVGEGT.